Reported below is one T cell receptor beta chain. Its cognate antigen has yet to be identified. Base-call qualities are not available, and no considerably larger clone is one nucleotide away. These data come from a study of CD8+CD57+ T cells in acquired aplastic anemia (dated by TCRdb to between 2017 and 2018). Concerning the study at large: Extracted DNA from sorted CD4+ and CD8+ cells averaged 3.2 ug, ranging from roughly 0.19 to 27.4 ug. For healthy donor samples, the average read count was about 9.9 million for CD4+ cells and roughly 12 million for CD8+ cells. Broader findings and caveats from the paper: About 28 CD8+ CDR3 sequences were found in both patients and controls but appeared to be highly expressed in patients and within the immunodominant clones of the patients. No significant difference in CD8+ Simpson's diversity was found between patients and healthy controls (P=0.060).

Profiling of TCR beta VDJ combinations and CDR3 sequences used genomic DNA as the template. An Illumina HiSeq 2000 was used for TCR repertoire sequencing. The original methods were these. Repertoire assessment relied on Simpson's diversity index, CDR3 size and DJ length profiles, and TRBV/TRBJ rearrangement plots. Whichever DNA sequence was most abundant in the deep sequencing data was defined as the immunodominant clone. CDR3 amino acid sequences were checked for sharing between subjects and were compared against published repertoires and the VDJdb database. TCRdb applied fastp at Q25 and MiXCR to the public reads, then kept only in-frame beta chains. When rows share a CDR3 protein, they turn into one entry using the most common DNA and genes. The V and J calls here are based on TCRdb, not the publication. Here the sample has 65,000 to 85,000 distinct CDR3 sequences; roughly half occur a single time. Of the sample, about 9% is held by the ten largest clones.

Trimmed from V: 3 bases; trimmed from J: 8 bases; junction bases lacking a gene match: 6. From cysteine to phenylalanine, the CDR3 is 15 amino acids long. Solely the CDR3 DNA is kept, with 45 bases framed from the first base. The germline V gene yields LGHNA for CDR1 and YSLEER for CDR2. The study deep-sequenced TCR repertoires of sorted CD4+ and CD8+ blood T cells from severe aplastic anemia patients and healthy subjects. Ficoll-Paque density gradient centrifugation was used to isolate peripheral blood mononuclear cells. Before DNA was extracted, CD4+ and CD8+ T cells were sorted using either FACS or magnetic beads.

The V and J genes are TRBV4-3 and TRBJ1-6; 8 nucleotides in the junction match TRBD1. Material: sorted CD4+, CD8+, or CD8+CD57+ T cells (not recorded which) from PBMCs. The origin of this receptor is a human donor in good health, serving as a control. The CDR3 here reads CASSQDRDRDSPLHF. The sequenced DNA: TGCGCCAGCAGCCAGGACAGGGATAGGGATTCACCCCTCCACTTT.